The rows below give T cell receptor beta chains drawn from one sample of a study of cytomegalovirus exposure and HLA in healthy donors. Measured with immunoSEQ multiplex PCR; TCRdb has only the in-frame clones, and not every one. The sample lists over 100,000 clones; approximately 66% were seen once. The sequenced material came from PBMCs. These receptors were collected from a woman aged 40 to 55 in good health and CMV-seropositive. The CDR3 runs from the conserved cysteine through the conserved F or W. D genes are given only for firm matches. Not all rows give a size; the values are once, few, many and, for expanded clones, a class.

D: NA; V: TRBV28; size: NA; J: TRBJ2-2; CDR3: CASRRQVNTGELFF; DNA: TGTGCCAGCAGGCGACAGGTGAACACCGGGGAGCTGTTTTTT
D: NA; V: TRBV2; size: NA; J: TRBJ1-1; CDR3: CASSEGGAFF; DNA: TGTGCCAGCAGTGAGGGGGGAGCTTTCTTT
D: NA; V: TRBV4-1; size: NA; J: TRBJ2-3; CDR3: CASSQDPSGSRTDTQYF; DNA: TGCGCCAGCAGCCAAGATCCGTCCGGGAGCCGCACAGATACGCAGTATTTT
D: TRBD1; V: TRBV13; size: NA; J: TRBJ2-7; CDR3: CASSRLGQGNYEQYF; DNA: TGTGCCAGCAGCCGGCTGGGACAGGGGAACTACGAGCAGTACTTC
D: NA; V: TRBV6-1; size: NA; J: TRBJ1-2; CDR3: CASRLGAGLYGYTF; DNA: TGTGCCAGCAGATTAGGGGCCGGGCTCTATGGCTACACCTTC
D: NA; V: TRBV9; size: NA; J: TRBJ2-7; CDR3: CASSVGTGSSYEQYF; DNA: TGTGCCAGCAGCGTAGGCACAGGGAGCTCCTACGAGCAGTACTTC
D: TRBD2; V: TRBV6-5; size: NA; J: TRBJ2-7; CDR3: CASRPGLAGSYEQYF; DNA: TGTGCCAGCAGACCCGGACTAGCGGGATCCTACGAGCAGTACTTC
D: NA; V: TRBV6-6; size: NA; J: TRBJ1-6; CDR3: CATLSDYSNSPLHF; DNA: TGTGCCACCCTTTCCGACTACAGCAATTCACCCCTCCACTTT
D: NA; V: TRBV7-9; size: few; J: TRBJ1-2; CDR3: CASSVAGTASHGYTF; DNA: TGTGCCAGCAGCGTCGCCGGGACTGCGTCACACGGCTACACCTTC
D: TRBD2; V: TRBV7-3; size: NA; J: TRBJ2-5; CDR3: CASSPGLAGEVETQYF; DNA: TGTGCCAGCAGTCCTGGACTAGCGGGAGAGGTAGAGACCCAGTACTTC
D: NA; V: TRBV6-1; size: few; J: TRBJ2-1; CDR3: CASWTASTSNNEQFF; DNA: TGTGCCAGCTGGACAGCCTCGACTAGCAACAATGAGCAGTTCTTC
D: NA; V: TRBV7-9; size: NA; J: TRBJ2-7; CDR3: CASSPLHEQYF; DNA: TGTGCCAGCAGCCCCCTTCACGAGCAGTACTTC
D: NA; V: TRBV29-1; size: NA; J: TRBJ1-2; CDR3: CSVVLSGGNYGYTF; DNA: TGCAGCGTTGTATTGTCTGGGGGCAACTATGGCTACACCTTC
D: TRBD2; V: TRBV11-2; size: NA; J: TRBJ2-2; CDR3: CASSPGTRVSGELFF; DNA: TGTGCCAGCAGCCCCGGGACTAGGGTTTCCGGGGAGCTGTTTTTT
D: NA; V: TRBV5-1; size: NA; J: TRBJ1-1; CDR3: CASSLWAGNTEAFF; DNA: TGCGCCAGCAGCTTGTGGGCCGGGAACACTGAAGCTTTCTTT
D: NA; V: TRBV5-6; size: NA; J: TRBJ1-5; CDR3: CASSFGISNQPQHF; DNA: TGTGCCAGCAGCTTCGGGATTAGCAATCAGCCCCAGCATTTT
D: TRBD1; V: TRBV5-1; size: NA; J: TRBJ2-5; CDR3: CASSPGTGGETQYF; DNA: TGCGCCAGCAGCCCCGGGACAGGGGGAGAGACCCAGTACTTC
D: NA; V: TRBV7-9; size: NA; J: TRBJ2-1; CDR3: CASSLFTGGADMDNEQFF; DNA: TGTGCCAGCAGCCTATTTACAGGTGGCGCGGATATGGACAATGAGCAGTTCTTC
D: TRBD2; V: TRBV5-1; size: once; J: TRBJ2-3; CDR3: CASSPSGGATIADTQYF; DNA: TGCGCCAGCAGCCCCAGCGGGGGGGCAACGATAGCAGATACGCAGTATTTT
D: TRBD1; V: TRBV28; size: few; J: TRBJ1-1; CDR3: CASSSGQGRLAFF; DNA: TGTGCCAGCAGTTCGGGACAGGGCCGATTAGCTTTCTTT
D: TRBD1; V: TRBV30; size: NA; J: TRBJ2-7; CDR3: CAWSRTGGSNEQYF; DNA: TGTGCCTGGAGTAGGACAGGGGGGTCCAACGAGCAGTACTTC
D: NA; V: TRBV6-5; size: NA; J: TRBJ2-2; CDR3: CASSYSPGLAGGELFF; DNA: TGTGCCAGCAGTTACTCGCCCGGGCTCGCGGGCGGGGAGCTGTTTTTT
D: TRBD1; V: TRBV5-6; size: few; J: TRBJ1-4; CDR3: CASSLLGIGGTGDEKLFF; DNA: TGTGCCAGCAGCTTGTTGGGGATAGGAGGGACAGGGGATGAAAAACTGTTTTTT
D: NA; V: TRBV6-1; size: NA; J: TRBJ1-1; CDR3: CASTEGRAEAFF; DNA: TGTGCCAGCACCGAAGGGAGGGCTGAAGCTTTCTTT
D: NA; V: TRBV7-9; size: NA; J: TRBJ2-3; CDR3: CASSIGSGWWYF; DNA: TGTGCCAGCAGCATTGGGTCGGGTTGGTGGTATTTT
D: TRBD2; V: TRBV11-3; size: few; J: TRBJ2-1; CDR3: CASSSGTSASSYNEQFF; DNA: TGTGCCAGCAGCTCGGGGACTAGCGCTAGCTCCTACAATGAGCAGTTCTTC
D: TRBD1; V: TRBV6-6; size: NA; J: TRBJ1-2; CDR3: CASSNRGTYGYTF; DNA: TGTGCCAGCAGTAACAGGGGAACCTATGGCTACACCTTC
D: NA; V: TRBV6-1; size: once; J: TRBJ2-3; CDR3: CASSEKGGTDTQYF; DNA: TGTGCCAGCAGTGAAAAAGGGGGCACAGATACGCAGTATTTT
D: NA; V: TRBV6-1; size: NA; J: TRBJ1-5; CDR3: CASSAQKGGNQPQHF; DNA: TGTGCCAGCAGTGCCCAGAAGGGGGGCAATCAGCCCCAGCATTTT
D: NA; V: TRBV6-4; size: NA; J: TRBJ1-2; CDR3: CASSPGGGAGYGYTF; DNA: TGTGCCAGCAGTCCCGGCGGGGGCGCAGGCTATGGCTACACCTTC
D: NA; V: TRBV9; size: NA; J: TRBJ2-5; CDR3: CASSVMEAGETQYF; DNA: TGTGCCAGCAGCGTAATGGAGGCCGGAGAGACCCAGTACTTC
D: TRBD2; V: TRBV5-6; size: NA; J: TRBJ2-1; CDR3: CASNPIGVSGRADNEQFF; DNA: TGTGCCAGCAACCCCATTGGGGTTAGCGGGAGGGCCGACAATGAGCAGTTCTTC
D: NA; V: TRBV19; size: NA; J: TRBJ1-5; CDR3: CASSNNRANQPQHF; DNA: TGTGCCAGTAGTAACAACAGGGCCAATCAGCCCCAGCATTTT
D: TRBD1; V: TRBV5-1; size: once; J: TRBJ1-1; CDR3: CASSRGQGAAEAFF; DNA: TGCGCCAGCAGCCGAGGACAGGGGGCAGCTGAAGCTTTCTTT
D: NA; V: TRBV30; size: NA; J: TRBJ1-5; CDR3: CAWDHKGRGSSNQPQHF; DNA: TGTGCCTGGGATCACAAAGGACGGGGATCGAGCAATCAGCCCCAGCATTTT
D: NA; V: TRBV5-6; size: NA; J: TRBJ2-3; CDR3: CASSLGVATDTQYF; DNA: TGTGCCAGCAGCTTGGGTGTAGCGACAGATACGCAGTATTTT
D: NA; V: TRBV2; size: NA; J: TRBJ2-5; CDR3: CASRAGIGEETQYF; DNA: TGTGCCAGCAGGGCAGGGATAGGGGAAGAGACCCAGTACTTC
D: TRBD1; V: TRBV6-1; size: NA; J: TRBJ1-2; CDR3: CASSFSTGASHGYTF; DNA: TGTGCCAGCAGTTTTTCGACAGGGGCCAGCCATGGCTACACCTTC
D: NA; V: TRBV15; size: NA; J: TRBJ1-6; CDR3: CATSREFGSSYNSPLHF; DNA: TGTGCCACCAGCAGAGAATTCGGGAGCTCCTATAATTCACCCCTCCACTTT
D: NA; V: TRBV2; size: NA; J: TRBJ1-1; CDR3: CASSEALRVPGNTEAFF; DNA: TGTGCCAGCAGTGAAGCGCTTCGGGTACCGGGGAACACTGAAGCTTTCTTT
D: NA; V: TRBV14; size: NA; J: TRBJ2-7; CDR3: CASSGQNYEQYF; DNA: TGTGCCAGCAGCGGGCAGAACTACGAGCAGTACTTC
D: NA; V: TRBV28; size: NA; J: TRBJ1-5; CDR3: CASSAGFAQHF; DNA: TGTGCCAGCTCTGCGGGATTCGCCCAGCATTTT
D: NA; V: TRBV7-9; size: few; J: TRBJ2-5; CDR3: CASSHQETQYF; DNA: TGTGCCAGCAGCCATCAAGAGACCCAGTACTTC
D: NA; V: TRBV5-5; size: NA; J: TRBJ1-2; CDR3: CASSLDQYYGYTF; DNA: TGTGCCAGCAGCTTGGACCAGTATTATGGCTACACCTTC
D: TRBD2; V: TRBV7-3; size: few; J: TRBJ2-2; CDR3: CASSLAGPNTGELFF; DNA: TGTGCCAGCAGCCTAGCGGGGCCGAACACCGGGGAGCTGTTTTTT
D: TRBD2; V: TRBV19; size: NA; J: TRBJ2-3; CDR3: CASTAGGSTDTQYF; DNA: TGTGCCAGTACCGCGGGGGGCAGCACAGATACGCAGTATTTT
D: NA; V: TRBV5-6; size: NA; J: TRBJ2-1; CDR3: CASSVTESEQFF; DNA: TGTGCCAGCAGCGTCACAGAGAGTGAGCAGTTCTTC
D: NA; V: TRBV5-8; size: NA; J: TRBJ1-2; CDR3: CASSPNPRAGGGYTF; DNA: TGTGCCAGCAGCCCCAACCCAAGAGCCGGAGGGGGCTACACCTTC
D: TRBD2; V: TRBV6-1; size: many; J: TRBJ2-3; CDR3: CASSEVAGATDTQYF; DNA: TGTGCCAGCAGTGAGGTAGCGGGAGCCACAGATACGCAGTATTTT
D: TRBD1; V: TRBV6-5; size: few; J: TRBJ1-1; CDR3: CASRPTGGLNTEAFF; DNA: TGTGCCAGCAGACCGACAGGGGGCTTGAACACTGAAGCTTTCTTT
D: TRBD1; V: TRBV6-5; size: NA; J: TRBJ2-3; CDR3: CASSLGGDTQYF; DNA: TGTGCCAGCAGTTTAGGGGGCGATACGCAGTATTTT